A single TCR beta chain is shown here with its context. The antigen remains undetermined. The trim removed 4 bases at V and 5 bases at J, leaving 16 bases unmatched. CDR3 length equals 18 residues. In germline, CDR1 is SGHRS, CDR2 YFSETQ. The entry originates in a study of cytomegalovirus exposure and HLA in healthy donors. Whole-study context: The 95 million to 120 million unique TCR beta sequences, from approximately 170 million T cells, were found by an earlier analysis. Unique TCRs numbering about 87 million, obtained from HLA-typed donors, made up an early data release.

Notes on the study in general: Reports described diagnosis of cytomegalovirus status by the classifier as highly specific and sensitive. According to a later analysis, most TCR beta chains associated with CMV appeared HLA-restricted.

A multiplex PCR was run with 60 Vbeta primers and 13 Jbeta primers. Clones were read by immunoSEQ multiplex PCR, and TCRdb kept only the in-frame ones, dropping some. The sample records about 180,000 clones, about 77% being singletons. The TCR comes from a woman aged 25-40 years in good health and CMV-seropositive. The V and J genes are TRBV5-1 and TRBJ2-5; 11 nucleotides agree with TRBD2. What was sequenced was PBMCs. CDR3 region: CASSPPGTSGADRETQYF. The CDR3 DNA reads TGCGCCAGCAGCCCCCCCGGGACTAGCGGAGCGGATCGGGAGACCCAGTACTTC.